The T cell receptor (beta chain) under discussion was sequenced for a study of blood T cell repertoires in COVID-19. Here immunoSEQ multiplex PCR was the method, and the copy in TCRdb shows in-frame clones only, minus some. The sample includes roughly 330,000 clones, about 91% of them seen just once. Trimming left V 4 bases short and J 4 bases short, with 17 bases between. Germline V CDR1 and CDR2: MNHNS, SASEGT. The CDR3 has 16 residues. This clonotype was obtained from a man in his thirties or forties with COVID-19, enrolled during active disease. What was sequenced was peripheral blood. V and J are TRBV6-1 and TRBJ1-3, with D possibly being TRBD1 (6 bases). Here the CDR3 reads CASSANPTGAGNTIYF. The DNA for the CDR3 is TGTGCCAGCAGTGCTAACCCGACAGGAGCCGGAAACACCATATATTTT.